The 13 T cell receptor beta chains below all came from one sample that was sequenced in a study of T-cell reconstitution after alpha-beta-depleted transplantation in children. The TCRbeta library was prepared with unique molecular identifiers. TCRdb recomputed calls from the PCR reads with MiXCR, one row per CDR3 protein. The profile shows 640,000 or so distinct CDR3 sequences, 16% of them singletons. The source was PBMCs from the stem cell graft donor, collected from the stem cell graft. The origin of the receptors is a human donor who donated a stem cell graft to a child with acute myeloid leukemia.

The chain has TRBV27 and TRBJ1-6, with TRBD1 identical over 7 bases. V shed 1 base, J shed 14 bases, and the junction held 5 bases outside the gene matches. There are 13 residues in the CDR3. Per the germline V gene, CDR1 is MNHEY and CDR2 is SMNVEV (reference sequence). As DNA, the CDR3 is TGTGCCAGCAGTTTATGGGACAGCTCGGCCCTCCACTTT. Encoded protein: CASSLWDSSALHF.

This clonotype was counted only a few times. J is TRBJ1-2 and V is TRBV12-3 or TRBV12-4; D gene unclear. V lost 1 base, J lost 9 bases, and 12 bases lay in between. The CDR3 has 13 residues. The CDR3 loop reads CASSLEGVSSYTF. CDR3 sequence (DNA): TGTGCCAGCAGTTTAGAGGGAGTCAGTAGCTACACCTTC.

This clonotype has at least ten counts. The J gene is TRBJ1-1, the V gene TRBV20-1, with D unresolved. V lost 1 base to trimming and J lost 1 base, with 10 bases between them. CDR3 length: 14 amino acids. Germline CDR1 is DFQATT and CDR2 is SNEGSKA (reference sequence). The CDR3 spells CSARVGPENTEAFF. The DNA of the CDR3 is TGCAGTGCTAGAGTAGGGCCGGAGAACACTGAAGCTTTCTTT.

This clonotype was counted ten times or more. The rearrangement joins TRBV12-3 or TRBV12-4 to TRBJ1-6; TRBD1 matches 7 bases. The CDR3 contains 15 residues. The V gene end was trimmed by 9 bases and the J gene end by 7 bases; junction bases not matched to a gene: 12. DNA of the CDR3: TGTGCCAGTCCCGAGGGGGACAGCCCCAATTCACCCCTCCACTTT. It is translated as CASPEGDSPNSPLHF.

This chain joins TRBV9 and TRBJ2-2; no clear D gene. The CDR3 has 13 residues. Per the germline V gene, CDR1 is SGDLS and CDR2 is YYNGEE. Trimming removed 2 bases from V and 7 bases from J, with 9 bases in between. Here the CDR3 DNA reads TGTGCCAGCAGCGTCCTTCTGGGCGGGGAGCTGTTTTTT. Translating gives CASSVLLGGELFF.

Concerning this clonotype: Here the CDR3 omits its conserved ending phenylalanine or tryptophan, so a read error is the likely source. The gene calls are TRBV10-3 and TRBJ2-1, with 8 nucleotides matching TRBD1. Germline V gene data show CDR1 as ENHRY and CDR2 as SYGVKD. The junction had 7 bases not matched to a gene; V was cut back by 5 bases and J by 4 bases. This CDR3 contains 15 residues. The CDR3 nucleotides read TGTGCCATCAGTAGCAGGGGGCTGGAGTACAATGAGCAGTTCTAC. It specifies CAISSRGLEYNEQFY.

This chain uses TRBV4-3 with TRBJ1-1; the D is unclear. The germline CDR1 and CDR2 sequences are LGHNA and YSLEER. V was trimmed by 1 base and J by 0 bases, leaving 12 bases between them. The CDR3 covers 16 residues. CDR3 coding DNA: TGCGCCAGCAGCCAAGTAGCCAGAAGCATGAACACTGAAGCTTTCTTT. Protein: CASSQVARSMNTEAFF.

This chain's CDR3 is CASSLFASGLYNEQFF. As DNA, the CDR3 is TGTGCCAGCAGCTTATTCGCTAGCGGTTTATACAATGAGCAGTTCTTC. The chain carries TRBV7-8 and TRBJ2-1; 7 bases line up with TRBD2. The CDR3 loop spans 16 amino acids. Germline V gives CDR1 SGHVS, CDR2 FQNEAQ. Losses at the gene ends were 2 bases for V and 4 bases for J; bases not matched to a gene: 8.

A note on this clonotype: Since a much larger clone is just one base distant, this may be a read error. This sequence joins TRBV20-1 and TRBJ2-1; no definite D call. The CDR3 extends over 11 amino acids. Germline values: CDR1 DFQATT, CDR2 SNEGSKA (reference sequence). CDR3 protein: CSARSGAKPVF. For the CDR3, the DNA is TGCAGTGCTAGATCTGGCGCGAAGCCGGTCTTC.

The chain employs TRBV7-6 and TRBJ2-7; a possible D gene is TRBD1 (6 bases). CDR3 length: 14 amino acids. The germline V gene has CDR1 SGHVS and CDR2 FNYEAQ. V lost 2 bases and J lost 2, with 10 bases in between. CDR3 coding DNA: TGTGCCAGCAGCTTACTGTCAGGGGCCTACGAGCAGTACGTC. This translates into CASSLLSGAYEQYV.

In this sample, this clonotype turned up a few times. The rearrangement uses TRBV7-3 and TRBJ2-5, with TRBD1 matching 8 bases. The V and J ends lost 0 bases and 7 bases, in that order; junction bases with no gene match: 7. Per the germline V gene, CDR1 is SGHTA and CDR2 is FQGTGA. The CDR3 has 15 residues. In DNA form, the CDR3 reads TGTGCCAGCAGCTTAACGTTAGGACAGGGTGCGACCCAGTACTTC. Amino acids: CASSLTLGQGATQYF. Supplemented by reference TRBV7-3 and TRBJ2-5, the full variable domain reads GAGVSQTPSNKVTEKGKYVELRCDPISGHTALYWYRQSLGQGPEFLIYFQGTGAADDSGLPNDRFFAVRPEGSVSTLKIQRTERGDSAVYLCASSLTLGQGATQYFGPGTRLLVL.

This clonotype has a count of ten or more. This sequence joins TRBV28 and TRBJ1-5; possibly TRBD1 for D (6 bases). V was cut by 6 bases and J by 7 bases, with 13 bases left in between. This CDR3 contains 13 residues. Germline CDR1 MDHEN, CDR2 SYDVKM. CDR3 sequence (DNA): TGTGCCAGCAGCGTTCCTGACAGGCAGCCCCAGCATTTT. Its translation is CASSVPDRQPQHF.

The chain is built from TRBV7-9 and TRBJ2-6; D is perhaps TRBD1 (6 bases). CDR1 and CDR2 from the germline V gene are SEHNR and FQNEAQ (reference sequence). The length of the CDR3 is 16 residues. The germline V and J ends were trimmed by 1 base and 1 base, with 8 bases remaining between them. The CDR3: CASSLGQESGANVLTF. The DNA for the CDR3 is TGTGCCAGCAGCTTAGGACAGGAGTCTGGGGCCAACGTCCTGACTTTC.